This entry describes one TCR beta chain. Original data processing: Cell counts per sample came from amplifying reference gene primers. The data were produced by immunoSEQ multiplex PCR, yet TCRdb's version contains in-frame clones alone and is incomplete. The V and J calls and clone size come from that table; D and trimming were worked out from the DNA. This sample yields about 140,000 clones, of which approximately 80% are seen a single time; roughly 11% belongs to the top ten. The CDR3 is 14 residues long. Unmatched junction bases numbered 1, after V lost 3 bases and J lost 0 bases. Germline loops: CDR1 SGHRS, CDR2 YFSETQ. These data come from a study of blood T cell repertoires in COVID-19. Study-level information: Specimens from acute and convalescent COVID-19 originated in the United States, Italy and Spain.

Source material: peripheral blood. This TCR was recovered from a man aged 60 to 75 who had recovered from COVID-19. This chain links TRBV5-1 with TRBJ2-7; TRBD1 aligns across 9 bases. This CDR3 is CASSWTGDSYEQYF. CDR3 DNA sequence: TGCGCCAGCAGCTGGACAGGGGACTCCTACGAGCAGTACTTC.